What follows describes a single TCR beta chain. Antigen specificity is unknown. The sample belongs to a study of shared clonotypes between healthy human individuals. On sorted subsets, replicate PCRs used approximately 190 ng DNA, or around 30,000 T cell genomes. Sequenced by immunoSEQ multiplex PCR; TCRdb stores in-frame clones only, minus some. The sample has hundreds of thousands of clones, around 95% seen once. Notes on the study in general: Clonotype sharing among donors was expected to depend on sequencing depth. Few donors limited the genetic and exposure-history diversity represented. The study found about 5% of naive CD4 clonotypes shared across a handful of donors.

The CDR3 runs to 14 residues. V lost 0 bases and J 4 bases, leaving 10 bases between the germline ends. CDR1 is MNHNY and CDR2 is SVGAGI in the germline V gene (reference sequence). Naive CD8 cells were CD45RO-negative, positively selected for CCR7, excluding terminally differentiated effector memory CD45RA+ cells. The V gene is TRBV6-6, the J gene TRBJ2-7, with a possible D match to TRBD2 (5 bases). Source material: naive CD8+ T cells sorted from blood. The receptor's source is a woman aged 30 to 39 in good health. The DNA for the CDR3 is TGTGCCAGCAGTTACTCGTTAGGGAGATACGAGCAGTACTTC. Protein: CASSYSLGRYEQYF.